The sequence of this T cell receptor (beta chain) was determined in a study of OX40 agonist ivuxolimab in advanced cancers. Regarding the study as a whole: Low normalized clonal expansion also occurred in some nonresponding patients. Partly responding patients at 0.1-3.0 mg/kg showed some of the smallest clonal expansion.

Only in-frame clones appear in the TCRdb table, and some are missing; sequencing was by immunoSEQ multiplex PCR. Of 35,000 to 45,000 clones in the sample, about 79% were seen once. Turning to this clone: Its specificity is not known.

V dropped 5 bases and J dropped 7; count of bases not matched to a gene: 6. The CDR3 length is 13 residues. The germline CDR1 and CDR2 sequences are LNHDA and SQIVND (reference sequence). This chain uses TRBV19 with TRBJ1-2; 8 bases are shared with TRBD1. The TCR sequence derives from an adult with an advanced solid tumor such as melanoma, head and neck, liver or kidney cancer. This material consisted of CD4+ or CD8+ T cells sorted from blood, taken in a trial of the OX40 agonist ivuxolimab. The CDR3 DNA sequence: TGTGCCAGTAGTCGAGGCAGGGGGCTTGGCTACACCTTC. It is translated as CASSRGRGLGYTF.